The 8 T cell receptor beta chains reported below all come from one sample, sequenced in a study of blood T cell repertoires in COVID-19. The protocol was immunoSEQ multiplex PCR, while the TCRdb copy is restricted to in-frame clones and leaves out a portion. The sample includes just over 650,000 clones, just under 90% of them seen just once. Sequenced input: peripheral blood. These receptors all stem from a woman younger than 30 with acute or convalescent COVID-19.

The V gene is TRBV7-6, the J gene TRBJ1-2; D remains unclear. Germline-derived CDR1 and CDR2 are SGHVS and FNYEAQ. The CDR3 runs 15 residues. V shed 0 bases and J shed 8 bases, with 16 bases lying between them. The CDR3 DNA sequence: TGTGCCAGCAGCTTAGCGCCGGGAGGAGGGCACGGCTACACCTTC. It encodes CASSLAPGGGHGYTF.

The V call is TRBV11-2, the J call TRBJ1-2, with D perhaps matching TRBD1 (5 bases). The CDR3 covers 14 residues. Trimming shortened V by 3 bases and J by 8 bases, and 16 bases separated the two germline ends. Looked up from germline, CDR1 is SGHAT and CDR2 is FQNNGV. CDR3 sequence: CASSFGTGSEGYTF. The CDR3 coding sequence is TGTGCCAGCAGCTTTGGAACAGGATCTGAAGGCTACACCTTC.

The chain joins TRBV4-2 to TRBJ1-1, with D maybe TRBD1 (5 bases). V was cut by 4 bases and J by 5 bases, with 17 bases left in between. The germline CDR1 and CDR2 sequences are LGHNA and YNFKEQ. The CDR3 covers 15 residues. Here the CDR3 reads CASSPPGGGRTEAFF. Here the CDR3 DNA reads TGTGCCAGCAGCCCTCCTGGGGGAGGTCGGACTGAAGCTTTCTTT.

In its sample, this clone was seen once. V and J are TRBV7-2 and TRBJ2-2; possible D gene TRBD1, 6 bases. Germline assignment: CDR1 SGHTA and CDR2 FQGNSA. This CDR3 is built from 12 residues. V lost 8 bases to trimming and J lost 3 bases, with 7 bases between them. This CDR3 reads CASWGHTGELFF. CDR3 in DNA: TGTGCCAGCTGGGGGCACACCGGGGAGCTGTTTTTT.

This chain uses TRBV4-3 with TRBJ2-7; D is uncertain. With 1 base removed from V and 0 bases from J, the gap between germline ends came to 10 bases. The germline V gene encodes CDR1 LGHNA and CDR2 YSLEER. The CDR3 has 15 amino acids. CDR3 DNA: TGCGCCAGCAGCCAAGTGGCAGGATCCTCCTACGAGCAGTACTTC. It specifies CASSQVAGSSYEQYF.

The gene calls are TRBV7-7 and TRBJ1-5, with D possibly TRBD1 on 5 matching bases. V shed 5 bases and J shed 2 bases, with 13 bases lying between them. This CDR3 comprises 15 residues. Germline values: CDR1 SSHAT, CDR2 FNYEAQ (reference sequence). Here the CDR3 reads CASSDSTVGNQPQHF. CDR3 sequence (DNA): TGTGCCAGCAGCGACTCGACAGTGGGCAATCAGCCCCAGCATTTT. Supplemented by reference TRBV7-7 and TRBJ1-5, the full variable domain reads GAGVSQSPRYKVTKRGQDVTLRCDPISSHATLYWYQQALGQGPEFLTYFNYEAQPDKSGLPSDRFSAERPEGSISTLTIQRTEQRDSAMYRCASSDSTVGNQPQHFGDGTRLSIL.

This clone was picked up a small number of times. The chain combines TRBV11-2 with TRBJ2-1; weak D call: TRBD1 (5 bases). Germline assignment: CDR1 SGHAT and CDR2 FQNNGV. V lost 5 bases, J lost 0 bases, and 14 bases lay in between. This CDR3 contains 16 residues. In nucleotides, the CDR3 is TGTGCCAGCAGCGCCTCCTGGCAGGGCTCCTACAATGAGCAGTTCTTC. It yields the protein CASSASWQGSYNEQFF.

Regarding this clone: The sample holds other DNA sequences that translate to the same CDR3. The chain employs TRBV18 and TRBJ2-7; 8 bases are a match to TRBD1. CDR1 is KGHSH, CDR2 LQKENI, per germline. The CDR3 runs to 15 residues. V was pared by 3 bases and J by 1 base, with 5 bases of the junction left unmatched. CDR3 amino acids: CASSPGTGQSYEQYF. The CDR3 DNA sequence: TGTGCCAGCTCACCCGGGACAGGACAATCCTACGAGCAGTACTTC.